Sequencing of this T cell receptor (beta chain) was carried out in a study of Ad26.COV2.S vaccination and SARS-CoV-2 variants. V dropped 2 bases and J dropped 2 bases, with 25 bases sitting between them. Per the germline V gene, CDR1 is SGHRS and CDR2 is YFSETQ. This CDR3 has 19 amino acids. The assay was immunoSEQ multiplex PCR, and TCRdb's table has in-frame clones only and misses some. The sample lists over 400,000 clones, 92% occurring once. Treatment here: over 15 received Ad26.COV2.S at low or high dose, single or two shots; several received placebo; per-sample allocation not given. The samples were gathered on day 63 after the first injection of vaccine or placebo.

The sequences come from peripheral blood, collected in a trial of Ad26.COV2.S vaccine versus placebo. The chain employs TRBV5-1 and TRBJ1-1; D remains unclear. The TCR comes from a person aged 18-65 years who received the Ad26.COV2.S COVID-19 vaccine or a placebo. As DNA, the CDR3 is TGCGCCAGCAGCTTATATATGGAGGGTGTTTTCAGAGGTAACACTGAAGCTTTCTTT. Its protein is CASSLYMEGVFRGNTEAFF.